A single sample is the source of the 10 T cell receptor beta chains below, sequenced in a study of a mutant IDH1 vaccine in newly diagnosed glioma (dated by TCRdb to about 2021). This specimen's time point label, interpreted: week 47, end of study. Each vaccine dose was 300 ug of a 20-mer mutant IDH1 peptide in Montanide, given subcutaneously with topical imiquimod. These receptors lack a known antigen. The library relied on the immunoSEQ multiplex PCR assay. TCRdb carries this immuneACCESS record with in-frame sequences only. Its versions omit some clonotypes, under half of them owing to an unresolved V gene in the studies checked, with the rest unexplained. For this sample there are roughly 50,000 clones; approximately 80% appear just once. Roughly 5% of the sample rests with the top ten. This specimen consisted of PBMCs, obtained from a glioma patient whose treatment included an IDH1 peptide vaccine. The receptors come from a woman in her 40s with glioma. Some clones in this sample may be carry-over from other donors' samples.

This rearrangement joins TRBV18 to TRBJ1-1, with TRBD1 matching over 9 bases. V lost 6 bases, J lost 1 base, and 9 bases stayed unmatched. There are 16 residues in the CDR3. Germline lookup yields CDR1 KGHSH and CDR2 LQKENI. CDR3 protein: CASSYRGPARNTEAFF. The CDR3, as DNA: TGTGCCAGCTCGTACAGGGGGCCGGCGAGGAACACTGAAGCTTTCTTT. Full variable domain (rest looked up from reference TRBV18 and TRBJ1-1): NAGVMQNPRHLVRRRGQEARLRCSPMKGHSHVYWYRQLPEEGLKFMVYLQKENIIDESGMPKERFSAEFPKEGPSILRIQQVVRGDSAAYFCASSYRGPARNTEAFFGQGTRLTVV.

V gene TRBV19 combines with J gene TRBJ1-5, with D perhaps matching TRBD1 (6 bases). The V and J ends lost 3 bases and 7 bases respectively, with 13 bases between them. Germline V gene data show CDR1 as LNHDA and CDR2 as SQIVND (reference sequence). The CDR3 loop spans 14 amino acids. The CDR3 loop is CASSMGAGDQPQHF. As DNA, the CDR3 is TGTGCCAGTAGTATGGGGGCAGGGGACCAGCCCCAGCATTTT. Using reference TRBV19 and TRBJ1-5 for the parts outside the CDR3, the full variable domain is DGGITQSPKYLFRKEGQNVTLSCEQNLNHDAMYWYRQDPGQGLRLIYYSQIVNDFQKGDIAEGYSVSREKKESFPLTVTSAQKNPTAFYLCASSMGAGDQPQHFGDGTRLSIL.

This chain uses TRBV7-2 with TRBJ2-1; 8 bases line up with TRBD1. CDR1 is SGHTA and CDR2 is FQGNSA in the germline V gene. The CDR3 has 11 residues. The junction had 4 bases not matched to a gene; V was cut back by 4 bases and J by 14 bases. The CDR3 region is CASSSMDREFF. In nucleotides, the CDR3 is TGTGCCAGCAGCTCGATGGACAGGGAGTTCTTC.

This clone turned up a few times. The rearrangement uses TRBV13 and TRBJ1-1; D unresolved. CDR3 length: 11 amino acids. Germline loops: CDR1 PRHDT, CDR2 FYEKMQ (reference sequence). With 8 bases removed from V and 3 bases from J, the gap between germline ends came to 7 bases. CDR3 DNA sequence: TGTGCCAGCGGTCAGGACACTGAAGCTTTCTTT. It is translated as CASGQDTEAFF.

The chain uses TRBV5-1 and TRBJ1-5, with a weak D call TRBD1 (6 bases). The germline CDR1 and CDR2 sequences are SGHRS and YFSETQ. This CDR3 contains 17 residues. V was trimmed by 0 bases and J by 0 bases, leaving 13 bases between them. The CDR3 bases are TGCGCCAGCAGCTTGGGGGCCGGGACACTTAGCAATCAGCCCCAGCATTTT. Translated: CASSLGAGTLSNQPQHF.

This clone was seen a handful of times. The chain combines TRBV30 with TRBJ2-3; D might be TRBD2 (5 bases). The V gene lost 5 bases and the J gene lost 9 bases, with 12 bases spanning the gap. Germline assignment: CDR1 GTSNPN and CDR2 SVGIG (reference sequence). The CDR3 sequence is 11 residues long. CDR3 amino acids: CAWGPTGTQYF. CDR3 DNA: TGTGCCTGGGGACCCACGGGGACGCAGTATTTT.

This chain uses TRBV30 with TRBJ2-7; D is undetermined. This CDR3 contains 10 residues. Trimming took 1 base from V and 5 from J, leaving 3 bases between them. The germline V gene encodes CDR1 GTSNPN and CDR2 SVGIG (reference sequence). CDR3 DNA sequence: TGTGCCTGGAGTGACAACGAGCAGTACTTC. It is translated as CAWSDNEQYF.

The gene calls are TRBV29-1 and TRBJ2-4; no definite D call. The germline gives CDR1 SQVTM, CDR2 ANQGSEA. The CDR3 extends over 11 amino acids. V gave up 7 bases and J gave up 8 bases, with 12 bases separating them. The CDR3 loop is CSAASLDIQYF. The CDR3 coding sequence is TGCAGCGCCGCGTCTTTGGACATTCAGTACTTC. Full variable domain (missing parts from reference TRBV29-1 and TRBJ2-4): SAVISQKPSRDICQRGTSLTIQCQVDSQVTMMFWYRQQPGQSLTLIATANQGSEATYESGFVIDKFPISRPNLTFSTLTVSNMSPEDSSIYLCSAASLDIQYFGAGTRLSVL.

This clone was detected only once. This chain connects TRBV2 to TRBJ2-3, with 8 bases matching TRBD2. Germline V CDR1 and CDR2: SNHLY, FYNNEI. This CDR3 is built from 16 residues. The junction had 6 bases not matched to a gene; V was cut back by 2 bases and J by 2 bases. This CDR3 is CASSEPASGSTDTQYF. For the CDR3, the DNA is TGTGCCAGCAGTGAACCTGCTAGCGGGTCCACAGATACGCAGTATTTT.

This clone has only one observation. CDR3 DNA: TGTGCCAGCAGTTGTTCGGGGCCCCTCTGCGAGCAGTACTTC. Translating it yields CASSCSGPLCEQYF. The gene calls are TRBV27 and TRBJ2-7; D tentatively fits TRBD1 or TRBD2 (5 bases each). This CDR3 is built from 14 residues. Germline V gene sequence: CDR1 MNHEY, CDR2 SMNVEV (reference sequence). V was trimmed by 4 bases and J by 6 bases, leaving 16 bases between them.